The 5 T cell receptor beta chains given below trace back to one sample, sequenced in a study of T cell repertoires in cytomegalovirus infection. The antigens for these receptors are not known. TCRdb reprocessed the reads via MiXCR and lists one record per CDR3 protein. The table records 650,000 to 900,000 distinct CDR3 sequences, 25% to 35% of them present only once. Here the sequenced sample was cultured CD8+ T cells from PBMCs, taken from culture after CMV antigen stimulation. The receptor set was obtained from a human donor in good health (CMV status not recorded). Some clones in this sample may be carry-over from other donors' samples.

This clonotype has just a few counts. The chain is built from TRBV7-9 and TRBJ1-4; no firm D call. Trimming pared 4 bases from V and 11 bases from J, leaving 14 bases between. Germline lookup yields CDR1 SEHNR and CDR2 FQNEAQ (reference sequence). This CDR3 contains 13 residues. CDR3 amino acids: CASSSRARGKLFF. The CDR3 DNA reads TGTGCCAGCAGCTCCCGGGCGCGAGGCAAACTGTTTTTT. Full variable domain (outside the CDR3, taken from reference TRBV7-9 and TRBJ1-4): DTGVSQNPRHKITKRGQNVTFRCDPISEHNRLYWYRQTLGQGPEFLTYFQNEAQLEKSRLLSDRFSAERPKGSFSTLEIQRTEQGDSAMYLCASSSRARGKLFFGSGTQLSVL.

This clonotype has more than one count but fewer than ten. The gene calls are TRBV7-9 and TRBJ2-4; TRBD2 is a possible D gene (7 bases). The V end lost 4 bases, the J end lost 7 bases, and 17 bases lay between the germline ends. The length of the CDR3 is 15 residues. Germline assignment: CDR1 SEHNR and CDR2 FQNEAQ (reference sequence). The CDR3, as DNA: TGTGCCAGCAGCTCAATCGAGGGGGGGGGGAACATTCAGTACTTC. This codes for CASSSIEGGGNIQYF.

This chain joins TRBV12-5 and TRBJ1-5; no clear D. The ends were cut back, 3 bases at V and 6 bases at J, with 9 bases in the middle. Germline assignment: CDR1 LGHNT and CDR2 FRNRAP. There are 13 residues in the CDR3. This CDR3 is CASGLNPRQPQHF. The CDR3 DNA follows: TGTGCTAGTGGTTTAAACCCGCGTCAGCCCCAGCATTTT.

This chain links TRBV25-1 with TRBJ1-2; 8 bases line up with TRBD1. CDR3 length equals 13 residues. Trimming removed 10 bases from V and 8 bases from J; junction bases left unmatched: 12. CDR1 MGHDK and CDR2 SYGVNS come from the germline V gene. The CDR3: CATLGDRGDGYTF. The CDR3 DNA reads as TGTGCCACCCTGGGCGACAGGGGAGACGGCTACACCTTC.

This chain joins TRBV4-1 and TRBJ1-1; TRBD1 might be the D (5 bases). Germline CDR1 MGHRA, CDR2 YSYEKL. Trimming stripped 0 bases from V and 0 bases from J, with 8 bases between. This CDR3 is 15 amino acids long. CDR3 loop: CASSQEGGMNTEAFF. The CDR3 bases are TGCGCCAGCAGCCAAGAGGGGGGTATGAACACTGAAGCTTTCTTT.